The 6 T cell receptor beta chains below all came from one sample that was sequenced in a study of T-cell reconstitution after alpha-beta-depleted transplantation in children. As it was prepared, the TCRbeta library received unique molecular identifiers. TCRdb called the PCR reads again in MiXCR, with one record for every CDR3 protein. The sample records 65,000 to 70,000 distinct CDR3 sequences, around 4.7% being singletons. Sequencing was performed on PBMCs, mostly from graft donor cells, taken 180 days after TCRalphabeta/CD19-depleted stem cell transplant. Every receptor here comes from a boy in the first two years of life who had a stem cell transplant for acute myeloid leukemia, so the T cells may come from the graft donor.

The V gene is TRBV7-9, the J gene TRBJ2-2; D is perhaps TRBD2 (5 bases). V lost 8 bases and J lost 6, with 13 bases in between. The CDR3 spans 13 residues. CDR1 and CDR2 from the germline V gene are SEHNR and FQNEAQ (reference sequence). CDR3 nucleotide sequence: TGTGCCAGCGGCCCCGGGGTCCCCGGGGAGCTGTTTTTT. It translates to CASGPGVPGELFF. Variable domain in full (rest from reference TRBV7-9 and TRBJ2-2): DTGVSQNPRHKITKRGQNVTFRCDPISEHNRLYWYRQTLGQGPEFLTYFQNEAQLEKSRLLSDRFSAERPKGSFSTLEIQRTEQGDSAMYLCASGPGVPGELFFGEGSRLTVL.

This clonotype was counted ten times or more. The gene calls are TRBV28 and TRBJ2-3; D is unclear. The ends were cut back, 3 bases at V and 4 bases at J, with 20 bases in the middle. The CDR3 totals 17 residues. Per germline, CDR1 MDHEN and CDR2 SYDVKM. The CDR3 spells CASSLGFGTDPADTQYF. In DNA, the CDR3 is TGTGCCAGCAGTTTGGGTTTCGGTACGGACCCCGCAGATACGCAGTATTTT.

There are many counts of this clonotype. The rearrangement links TRBV12-3 or TRBV12-4 to TRBJ2-3, with D unresolved. This CDR3 has 13 residues. The V end lost 3 bases, the J end lost 2 bases, and 6 bases lay between the germline ends. CDR3: CASSLGFTDTQYF. The DNA of the CDR3 is TGTGCCAGCAGTTTGGGGTTCACAGATACGCAGTATTTT.

This clonotype has a count of ten or more. The chain is built from TRBV6-5 and TRBJ2-2, with 10 bases that match TRBD2. There are 16 residues in the CDR3. V lost 0 bases to trimming and J lost 6 bases; unmatched junction nucleotides: 4. Germline CDR1 reads MNHEY; CDR2 reads SVGAGI. The chain's CDR3 is CASSYSFSGGAGELFF. The CDR3 DNA is TGTGCCAGCAGTTACTCGTTCAGCGGGGGGGCCGGGGAGCTGTTTTTT.

This clonotype was observed many times. The rearrangement joins TRBV4-1 to TRBJ1-1; D is unclear. V was pared by 0 bases and J by 0 bases, with 8 bases between. In germline, CDR1 is MGHRA, CDR2 YSYEKL. The CDR3 has 15 amino acids. CDR3 DNA: TGCGCCAGCAGCCAAGAGGGGAACGTGAACACTGAAGCTTTCTTT. This sequence encodes CASSQEGNVNTEAFF.

This clonotype was detected many times. In DNA form, the CDR3 reads TGTGCCAGCAGTTCCCTGACAGGCCCGACCTACGAGCAGTACTTC. Protein sequence: CASSSLTGPTYEQYF. This chain connects TRBV6-2 or TRBV6-3 to TRBJ2-7; the D gene is possibly TRBD1 (6 bases). Per the germline V gene, CDR1 is MNHEY and CDR2 is SVGEGT. This CDR3 has 15 residues. The V gene lost 4 bases and the J gene lost 2 bases, with 15 bases spanning the gap.